This TCR beta chain was found in a study of blood T cells in healthy people across ages. Study-wide findings and caveats: The study found more naive CD4+ cells and higher diversity in long-lived than aged donors.

Per-sample PBMC isolation yielded at least 6.5 million cells. For the second PCR, which ran for 7 to 11 cycles, a sample-barcoded 5' primer and a J-beta primer mix were used. TCRdb recomputed calls from the 5' RACE reads with MiXCR, one row per CDR3 protein. The sample consists of 600,000 to 800,000 distinct CDR3 sequences, approximately 52% of them appearing once. V shed 4 bases, J shed 5 bases, and the junction held 7 bases outside the gene matches. There are 15 residues in the CDR3. The V gene's germline CDR1 is MGHRA and CDR2 YSYEKL. Regarding this clonotype: Its antigen is undetermined.

The rearrangement uses TRBV4-1 and TRBJ1-5, with 8 bases matching TRBD1. This receptor was identified in a woman older than 75 in good health. Sequencing was performed on blood. The CDR3 DNA reads as TGCGCCAGCAGCCTATCCGGACAGGGAGATCAGCCCCAGCATTTT. Amino acids: CASSLSGQGDQPQHF.